The 8 T cell receptor beta chains below all came from one sample that was sequenced in a study of T-cell reconstitution after alpha-beta-depleted transplantation in children. Using unique molecular identifiers, the investigators prepared the TCRbeta library. TCRdb passed the PCR reads through MiXCR, listing each CDR3 protein once. The top ten clones hold more than 20% of a sample with around 130,000 distinct CDR3 sequences, 9.7% of them seen once. The input for sequencing was PBMCs, mostly from graft donor cells, taken 180 days after TCRalphabeta/CD19-depleted stem cell transplant. These receptors all stem from a girl in the first two years of life who had a stem cell transplant for combined immunodeficiency, so the T cells may come from the graft donor.

The chain uses TRBV18 and TRBJ1-4; 8 positions agree with TRBD1. V trimming: 3 bases; J trimming: 7 bases; junction bases outside the gene matches: 10. The CDR3 loop spans 16 amino acids. CDR1 is KGHSH and CDR2 is LQKENI in the germline V gene. CDR3 DNA sequence: TGTGCCAGCTCACCGGTCTCGACAGGGGAAAGTGAAAAACTGTTTTTT. Translated: CASSPVSTGESEKLFF.

The genes are TRBV20-1 and TRBJ2-5; unclear D gene. This CDR3 spans 14 amino acids. The ends were cut back, 5 bases at V and 3 bases at J, with 16 bases in the middle. Looked up from germline, CDR1 is DFQATT and CDR2 is SNEGSKA (reference sequence). CDR3 nucleotides: TGCAGTGCTCTCCGGACCCTCGTGGAAGAGACCCAGTACTTC. Its protein is CSALRTLVEETQYF.

The chain is built from TRBV7-3 and TRBJ2-3; TRBD2 matches 9 bases. Per the germline V gene, CDR1 is SGHTA and CDR2 is FQGTGA. The CDR3 loop spans 15 amino acids. J gave up 6 bases and V 3 bases, and 7 bases lay outside the gene matches. CDR3 coding DNA: TGTGCCAGCAGCTTGGGCGGGGGGGCCGGGGATACGCAGTATTTT. It specifies CASSLGGGAGDTQYF. Complete variable domain (other parts from reference TRBV7-3 and TRBJ2-3): GAGVSQTPSNKVTEKGKYVELRCDPISGHTALYWYRQSLGQGPEFLIYFQGTGAADDSGLPNDRFFAVRPEGSVSTLKIQRTERGDSAVYLCASSLGGGAGDTQYFGPGTRLTVL.

This clonotype was found a few times. The chain has TRBV20-1 and TRBJ1-1; D uncertain. V was shortened by 2 bases and J by 5 bases, with 6 bases between the two germline ends. CDR3 length equals 11 residues. From germline, CDR1 is DFQATT and CDR2 SNEGSKA (reference sequence). The CDR3 nucleotides are TGCAGTGCTAGAAGTGGGACTGAAGCTTTCTTT. Translating gives CSARSGTEAFF.

The chain combines TRBV4-3 with TRBJ1-4, with D possibly matching TRBD1 (5 bases). Germline-derived CDR1 and CDR2 are LGHNA and YSLEER. The CDR3 extends over 18 amino acids. The V end was cut by 0 bases, the J end by 3 bases, with 17 bases between. CDR3 protein: CASSQDGAGAPPNEKLFF. For the CDR3, the DNA is TGCGCCAGCAGCCAAGATGGGGCTGGGGCCCCACCTAATGAAAAACTGTTTTTT.

This clonotype showed up many times. This rearrangement joins TRBV5-1 to TRBJ2-2, with 10 bases that match TRBD1. Germline V gives CDR1 SGHRS, CDR2 YFSETQ. V lost 3 bases and J lost 3; bases outside the gene matches: 2. This CDR3 comprises 15 residues. CDR3 region: CASSSGQGDTGELFF. DNA for the CDR3: TGCGCCAGCAGCTCCGGACAGGGGGACACCGGGGAGCTGTTTTTT.

This chain links TRBV10-3 with TRBJ2-7; TRBD2 might be the D (6 bases). Trimming pared 10 bases from V and 7 bases from J, leaving 17 bases between. CDR1 and CDR2 from the germline V gene are ENHRY and SYGVKD. The CDR3 covers 12 residues. The CDR3 is CASWDWGSEQYF. The CDR3 DNA reads TGTGCCAGTTGGGACTGGGGGAGTGAGCAGTACTTC.

This chain joins TRBV6-2 or TRBV6-3 and TRBJ2-1; TRBD2 matches 10 bases. The V and J ends lost 0 bases and 7 bases, in that order; junction bases with no gene match: 9. Germline CDR1 is MNHEY and CDR2 is SVGEGT. The length of the CDR3 is 17 residues. DNA for the CDR3: TGTGCCAGCAGTTACTCGCAAGCGGGAGGGCCTAGGAATGAGCAGTTCTTC. Its translation is CASSYSQAGGPRNEQFF.